The sequence of this T cell receptor beta chain was determined in a study of T cell responses to AZD1222 COVID-19 vaccine. Method: immunoSEQ multiplex PCR; TCRdb's copy keeps in-frame clones and lacks some. Altogether around 120,000 clones are present, around 90% being singletons, with the ten largest covering just over 2.5%. The CDR3 is 14 amino acids. V was clipped by 1 base and J by 8 bases, with 14 bases between them. Germline loops: CDR1 SGHTA, CDR2 FQGTGA. The starting material was peripheral blood, obtained 28 days after the second AZD1222 dose. This TCR came from an adult who received the AZD1222 COVID-19 vaccine. The chain links TRBV7-3 to TRBJ1-1; D call uncertain. Written as DNA, the CDR3 is TGTGCCAGCAGCTTAAGGGGTTTGGAAAGCGAAGCTTTCTTT. The encoded protein is CASSLRGLESEAFF.